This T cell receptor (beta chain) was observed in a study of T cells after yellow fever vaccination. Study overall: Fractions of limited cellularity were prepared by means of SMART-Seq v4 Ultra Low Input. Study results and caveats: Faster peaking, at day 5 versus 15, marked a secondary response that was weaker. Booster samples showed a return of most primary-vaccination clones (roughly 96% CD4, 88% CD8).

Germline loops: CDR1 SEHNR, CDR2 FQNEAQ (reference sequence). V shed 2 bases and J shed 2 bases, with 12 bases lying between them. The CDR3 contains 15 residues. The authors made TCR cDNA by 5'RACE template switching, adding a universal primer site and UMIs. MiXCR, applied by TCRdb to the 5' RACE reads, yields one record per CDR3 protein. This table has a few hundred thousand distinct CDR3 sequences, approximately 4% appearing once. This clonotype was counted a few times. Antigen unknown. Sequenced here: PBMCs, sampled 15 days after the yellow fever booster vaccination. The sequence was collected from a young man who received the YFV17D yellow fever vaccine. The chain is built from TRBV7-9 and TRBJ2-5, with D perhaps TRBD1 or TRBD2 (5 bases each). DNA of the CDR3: TGTGCCAGCAGCTTACTCCGGGGCCAACAAGAGACCCAGTACTTC. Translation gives CASSLLRGQQETQYF.